One sample yielded the 17 T cell receptor beta chains listed below, sequenced in a study of graft-versus-host responses after intestinal transplantation (dated by TCRdb to the early 2020s). The library was produced with the immunoSEQ multiplex PCR assay. TCRdb re-hosts the immuneACCESS table, in-frame sequences only. Its copies lack some clones; in the studies checked, an unresolved V gene accounts for under half of them, and the cause for the rest is not known. The sample data list tens of thousands of clones, and 88% of these were observed just once. Approximately 0.28% of the sample rests with the top ten. What these receptors recognize is not known. The time point label, read with the paper, signifies: cells obtained before transplantation from donor or recipient. Specimen: unstimulated CD4+ T cells sorted from spleen or lymph node cells, collected before transplant. These receptors were taken from a human donor who was the organ donor for an intestinal transplant.

This chain uses TRBV30 with TRBJ1-4; the D gene is possibly TRBD1 (6 bases). V dropped 5 bases and J dropped 13 bases, with 14 bases sitting between them. Germline CDR1 and CDR2: GTSNPN and SVGIG (reference sequence). The CDR3 is made up of 11 amino acids. The CDR3 DNA reads TGTGCCTGGGATCTGGGGGCCGCACTGTTTTTT. This encodes CAWDLGAALFF.

V and J are TRBV15 and TRBJ2-4; D is perhaps TRBD1 (6 bases). In germline, CDR1 is LNHNV, CDR2 YYDKDF (reference sequence). Trimming pared 5 bases from V and 6 bases from J, leaving 17 bases between. The CDR3 consists of 15 residues. The CDR3 DNA reads TGTGCCACCAGCTCCCACAGGGCCCCGGGAAACATTCAGTACTTC. This gives the protein CATSSHRAPGNIQYF.

The J gene is TRBJ1-1, the V gene TRBV5-1; D possibly corresponds to TRBD1 (6 bases). Looked up from germline, CDR1 is SGHRS and CDR2 is YFSETQ. The ends were cut back, 0 bases at V and 6 bases at J, with 9 bases in the middle. The CDR3 sequence is 13 residues long. CDR3 sequence (DNA): TGCGCCAGCAGCTTGGGAGGGACACCTGAAGCTTTCTTT. Its translation is CASSLGGTPEAFF.

The chain uses TRBV18 and TRBJ1-5, with D possibly TRBD1 on 6 matching bases. V lost 2 bases to trimming and J lost 6 bases, with 14 bases between them. In germline, CDR1 is KGHSH, CDR2 LQKENI. The CDR3 is 15 amino acids. The CDR3 sequence: CASSPGGAAGQPQHF. Here the CDR3 DNA reads TGTGCCAGCTCACCAGGGGGCGCGGCTGGTCAGCCCCAGCATTTT.

With respect to this clone: An end of the junction differs from the germline gene, which may be a read error. V gene TRBV7-7 combines with J gene TRBJ2-2; a possible D gene is TRBD2 (7 bases). Germline V gene sequence: CDR1 SSHAT, CDR2 FNYEAQ (reference sequence). CDR3 length: 19 amino acids. DNA for the CDR3: TGTGCTAGCAGCCCCAGATGGGGGCAGGGAGGGGTGGACACCGGGGAGCTGTTTTTT. Translation gives CASSPRWGQGGVDTGELFF.

The chain couples TRBV27 to TRBJ1-4, with no clear D. Trimming removed 5 bases at V and 1 base at J, with 17 bases between. The CDR3 is 17 residues long. Germline-derived CDR1 and CDR2 are MNHEY and SMNVEV (reference sequence). The CDR3 loop is CASSPILSEGTNEKLFF. CDR3 DNA sequence: TGTGCCAGCAGTCCGATATTAAGTGAGGGAACTAATGAAAAACTGTTTTTT. The full variable domain, its missing parts supplied by reference TRBV27 and TRBJ1-4, is EAQVTQNPRYLITVTGKKLTVTCSQNMNHEYMSWYRQDPGLGLRQIYYSMNVEVTDKGDVPEGYKVSRKEKRNFPLILESPSPNQTSLYFCASSPILSEGTNEKLFFGSGTQLSVL.

The table lists this clone with a count of one. Different DNA sequences within this sample yield the same CDR3. The CDR3 DNA reads as TGTGCCACCAGCAGAGACGGGGGCGAGCAGTACTTC. It translates to CATSRDGGEQYF. The chain combines TRBV15 with TRBJ2-7; possibly TRBD2 for D (6 bases). Germline V gene lookup returns CDR1 LNHNV and CDR2 YYDKDF (reference sequence). This CDR3 is 12 amino acids long. V gave up 0 bases and J gave up 6 bases, with 6 bases separating them.

J is TRBJ2-7 and V is TRBV7-2; 9 bases are shared with TRBD2. The CDR3 has 16 amino acids. Germline CDR1 is SGHTA and CDR2 is FQGNSA. Trimming took 1 base from V and 0 from J; bases not matched to a gene: 4. CDR3: CASSLGTSGYSYEQYF. CDR3 bases: TGTGCCAGCAGCTTAGGTACTAGCGGGTACTCCTACGAGCAGTACTTC.

The rearrangement links TRBV19 to TRBJ1-5; a weak D match, TRBD1 (6 bases). Trimming removed 2 bases at V and 4 bases at J, with 9 bases between. The length of the CDR3 is 14 residues. CDR1 is LNHDA, CDR2 SQIVND, per germline (reference sequence). The CDR3 nucleotides are TGTGCCAGTAGTATACGGACAGAGAATCAGCCCCAGCATTTT. Protein sequence: CASSIRTENQPQHF.

The chain links TRBV7-2 to TRBJ2-2; D possibly corresponds to TRBD1 (5 bases). This CDR3 is 16 amino acids long. Trimming cost V 1 base and J 8 bases, with 17 bases left between them. Per germline, CDR1 SGHTA and CDR2 FQGNSA. The CDR3, as DNA: TGTGCCAGCAGCTTAGTTATACAGGAGTATTCAGGGGAGCTGTTTTTT. This sequence encodes CASSLVIQEYSGELFF.

This clone was seen only once. The chain recombines TRBV5-1 with TRBJ2-7; 8 bases match TRBD2. In germline, CDR1 is SGHRS, CDR2 YFSETQ. The CDR3 is made up of 15 amino acids. Trimming cost V 4 bases and J 5 bases; bases outside gene matches: 11. The CDR3 protein is CASSRRGGASHEQYF. The CDR3 nucleotides read TGCGCCAGCAGCCGCCGGGGGGGGGCTTCCCACGAGCAGTACTTC. Combining the CDR3 with reference TRBV5-1 and TRBJ2-7 gives the whole variable domain KAGVTQTPRYLIKTRGQQVTLSCSPISGHRSVSWYQQTPGQGLQFLFEYFSETQRNKGNFPGRFSGRQFSNSRSEMNVSTLELGDSALYLCASSRRGGASHEQYFGPGTRLTVT.

The J gene is TRBJ2-3, the V gene TRBV5-3; 8 nucleotides agree with TRBD2. TRBV5-3 carries the ORF label, with uncertain function. This CDR3 region has 18 residues. The J segment lost 2 bases and the V segment lost 0 bases, leaving 11 bases of the junction unmatched. CDR3 sequence reads: CARSLAGSRGGDTDTQYF. CDR3 DNA sequence: TGTGCCAGAAGCTTGGCGGGGTCCCGGGGGGGCGACACAGATACGCAGTATTTT.

The CDR3 bases are TGTGCCAGCAGCTTGACAGGGGACACTGAAGCTTTCTTT. It codes for CASSLTGDTEAFF. V gene TRBV11-2 combines with J gene TRBJ1-1; 8 bases line up with TRBD1. Germline lookup yields CDR1 SGHAT and CDR2 FQNNGV. CDR3 length equals 13 residues. V shed 3 bases and J 3 bases; nucleotides not matched to a gene: 0. The whole variable domain, remainder taken from reference TRBV11-2 and TRBJ1-1, is EAGVAQSPRYKIIEKRQSVAFWCNPISGHATLYWYQQILGQGPKLLIQFQNNGVVDDSQLPKDRFSAERLKGVDSTLKIQPAKLEDSAVYLCASSLTGDTEAFFGQGTRLTVV.

The chain joins TRBV4-2 to TRBJ2-1; weak D call: TRBD2 (7 bases). The V end lost 4 bases, the J end lost 5 bases, and 15 bases lay between the germline ends. The CDR3 spans 15 residues. CDR1 is LGHNA, CDR2 YNFKEQ, per germline. The CDR3 bases are TGTGCCAGCAGCCCGGGGGGCTCCGGGGACAATGAGCAGTTCTTC. It specifies CASSPGGSGDNEQFF.

The chain uses TRBV6-1 and TRBJ1-5; D is ambiguous. With 11 bases removed from V and 7 bases from J, the gap between germline ends came to 15 bases. The CDR3 has 12 amino acids. Per the germline V gene, CDR1 is MNHNS and CDR2 is SASEGT. Here the CDR3 DNA reads TGTGCCGTCGGCCTACGGGAGCAGCCCCAGCATTTT. Residues: CAVGLREQPQHF.

The rearrangement joins TRBV7-2 to TRBJ1-5; TRBD1 aligns across 8 bases. The V and J ends lost 5 bases and 6 bases, in that order; junction bases with no gene match: 9. Looked up from germline, CDR1 is SGHTA and CDR2 is FQGNSA. The CDR3 runs to 15 residues. The chain's CDR3 is CASSPRQGIRQPQHF. The CDR3 DNA follows: TGTGCCAGCAGCCCCCGACAGGGGATCCGTCAGCCCCAGCATTTT.

The V call is TRBV4-1, the J call TRBJ2-3; 8 bases align to TRBD2. The ends lost 0 bases at V and 3 bases at J; junction bases unmatched: 5. This CDR3 has 16 residues. Germline CDR1 is MGHRA and CDR2 is YSYEKL. The CDR3 is CASSQEGIAGTDTQYF. The CDR3 DNA follows: TGCGCCAGCAGCCAAGAAGGTATAGCGGGGACAGATACGCAGTATTTT.